This T cell receptor beta chain comes out of a study of persistence of HIV-infected CD4 T cells. Looking at the study overall: Median time on suppressive ART was seven to nine years. Anti-CD3/anti-CD28 beads activated more cells than antigen stimulation did.

The libraries were made with immunoSEQ version 4 in survey mode. Data came from immunoSEQ multiplex PCR; TCRdb stores just in-frame clones and leaves some out. The table records some 49,000 clones, 75% to 90% of them present only once. On this clone itself: Its antigen is unknown.

Nonspecific anti-CD3/anti-CD28 bead stimulation represents the broad CD4+ T cell repertoire. Sorting of responding CD4+ T cells relied on upregulated CD40 ligand together with CD69. Overall study findings and caveats: TCRbeta richness was lower in CMV- and Gag-responding cells than in anti-CD3/anti-CD28-responding cells. Rare CMV-responding cells carrying HIV-1 proviruses were not analyzed separately for TCR.

The source material was CD4+ T cells sorted from PBMCs after roughly 18-hour stimulation, sampled from a patient who received antiretroviral therapy. This sequence originates from an adult woman with HIV who was CMV-seropositive.

The CDR3 reads CASRGQGYEQYF. CDR3 bases: TGTGCCAGCAGGGGACAGGGCTACGAGCAGTACTTC. The V call is TRBV28, the J call TRBJ2-7, with 9 bases matching TRBD1. The germline gives CDR1 MDHEN, CDR2 SYDVKM. V shed 6 bases, J shed 3 bases, and the junction held 0 bases outside the gene matches. CDR3 length equals 12 residues.